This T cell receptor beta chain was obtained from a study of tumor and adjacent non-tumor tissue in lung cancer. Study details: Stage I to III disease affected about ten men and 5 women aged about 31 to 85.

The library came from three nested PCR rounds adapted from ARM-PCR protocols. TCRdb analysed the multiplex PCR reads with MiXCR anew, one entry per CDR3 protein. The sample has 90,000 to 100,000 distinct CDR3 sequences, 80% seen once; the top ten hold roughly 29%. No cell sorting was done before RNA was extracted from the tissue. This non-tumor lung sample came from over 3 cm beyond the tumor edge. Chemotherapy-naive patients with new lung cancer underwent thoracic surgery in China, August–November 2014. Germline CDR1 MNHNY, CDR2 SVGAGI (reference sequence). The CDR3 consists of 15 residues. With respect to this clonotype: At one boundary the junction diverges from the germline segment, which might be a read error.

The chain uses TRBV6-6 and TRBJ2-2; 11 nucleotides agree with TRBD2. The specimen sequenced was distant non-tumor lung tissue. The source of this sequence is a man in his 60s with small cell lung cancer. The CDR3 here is CASSNSGRDTGELLF. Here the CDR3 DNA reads TGTGCCAGCAGTAATAGCGGGAGGGACACCGGGGAGCTGCTTTTT.